The source of this T cell receptor beta chain is a study of blood T cell repertoires in COVID-19. Study-level information: T cells, B-cell-depleted T cells, or PBMCs provided the cDNA or gDNA that served as material.

V was pared by 3 bases and J by 9 bases, with 10 bases of the junction left unmatched. The CDR3 length is 15 residues. Germline V gene data show CDR1 as SGHDN and CDR2 as FVKESK. In the authors' workflow: Amplifying reference gene primers gave estimates of nucleated cell counts. Generated by immunoSEQ multiplex PCR, the TCRdb table keeps only in-frame clones and is missing some. V, J and clone size reflect that table, while D and trimming were determined from the DNA. The data show about 480,000 clones, 85% to 90% seen once. This chain joins TRBV14 and TRBJ2-1, with 8 bases lining up with TRBD1. Sequencing was performed on PBMCs or T cells enriched from blood (not recorded which). This receptor was obtained from a woman aged 35 to 49 who had recovered from COVID-19. The DNA of the CDR3 is TGTGCCAGCAGCCAGAGACAGGGGAGTTGGGTTGAGCAGTTCTTC. Translated: CASSQRQGSWVEQFF.